Listed below are T cell receptor beta chains from one sample, sequenced in a study of blood T cells in healthy people across ages. TCRdb re-derived calls from the 5' RACE reads in MiXCR, one entry per CDR3 protein. The data show about 780,000 distinct CDR3 sequences, with about a quarter seen just once and over 2.5% held by the top ten. Separately, the same data were catalogued under a study of T cells of mothers and their children.

Sample: blood. These receptors originate from a boy younger than 18 in good health. Both conserved end residues are part of each CDR3. The D gene is left open where the match is weak. A clone size is listed for some rows: how often the clone was seen (once, few, many), or a class if it is expanded.

j_gene: TRBJ2-1
d_gene: -
abundance: -
len: 14
v_gene: TRBV21-1
CDR3aa: CASSKDPAGREQFF
CDR3nt: TGTGCCAGCAGCAAAGATCCAGCGGGGAGGGAGCAGTTCTTC

j_gene: TRBJ1-2
d_gene: TRBD1
abundance: few
len: 16
v_gene: TRBV29-1
CDR3aa: CSVKTGVRPTNYGYTF
CDR3nt: TGCAGCGTTAAAACAGGGGTGCGACCTACTAACTATGGCTACACCTTC

j_gene: TRBJ1-2
d_gene: TRBD1
abundance: few
len: 14
v_gene: TRBV28
CDR3aa: CASSTGEAFYGYTF
CDR3nt: TGTGCCAGCAGCACAGGGGAGGCGTTCTATGGCTACACCTTC

j_gene: TRBJ1-2
d_gene: -
abundance: -
len: 16
v_gene: TRBV4-1
CDR3aa: CASSPYPAGDTYGYTF
CDR3nt: TGCGCCAGCAGCCCATATCCGGCGGGGGATACCTATGGCTACACCTTC

j_gene: TRBJ2-2
d_gene: -
abundance: -
len: 13
v_gene: TRBV7-2
CDR3aa: CAGSIRVTGELFF
CDR3nt: TGTGCCGGCAGCATCAGGGTGACCGGGGAGCTGTTTTTT

j_gene: TRBJ2-2
d_gene: -
abundance: -
len: 13
v_gene: TRBV28
CDR3aa: CAGARGNTGELFF
CDR3nt: TGTGCAGGGGCTCGGGGGAACACCGGGGAGCTGTTTTTT

j_gene: TRBJ1-5
d_gene: TRBD1
abundance: many
len: 15
v_gene: TRBV5-1
CDR3aa: CASSLGTGSNQPQHF
CDR3nt: TGTGCCAGCAGCCTGGGGACAGGTAGCAATCAGCCCCAGCATTTT

j_gene: TRBJ2-1
d_gene: TRBD2
abundance: -
len: 17
v_gene: TRBV20-1
CDR3aa: CSARHQAASGGFNEQFF
CDR3nt: TGCAGTGCTAGACACCAGGCCGCTAGCGGGGGGTTCAATGAGCAGTTCTTC

j_gene: TRBJ2-1
d_gene: TRBD2
abundance: -
len: 16
v_gene: TRBV20-1
CDR3aa: CSASDSGRALYNEQFF
CDR3nt: TGCAGTGCTAGTGACAGCGGGAGGGCTCTTTACAATGAGCAGTTCTTC

j_gene: TRBJ2-5
d_gene: TRBD1
abundance: few
len: 18
v_gene: TRBV27
CDR3aa: CASSLRAGTGGAAETQYF
CDR3nt: TGTGCCAGCAGTTTAAGGGCCGGGACAGGGGGCGCCGCGGAGACCCAGTACTTC

j_gene: TRBJ2-4
d_gene: -
abundance: -
len: 19
v_gene: TRBV12-3/TRBV12-4
CDR3aa: CASSSLGYGGGRVKNIQYF
CDR3nt: TGTGCCAGCAGTTCCCTAGGATATGGGGGGGGGCGTGTCAAAAACATTCAGTACTTC

j_gene: TRBJ2-3
d_gene: TRBD1
abundance: few
len: 18
v_gene: TRBV7-3
CDR3aa: CASSLYPTGVSGTDTQYF
CDR3nt: TGTGCCAGCAGCTTATACCCGACAGGGGTCAGCGGCACAGATACGCAGTATTTT

j_gene: TRBJ1-4
d_gene: -
abundance: -
len: 14
v_gene: TRBV20-1
CDR3aa: CSAQPGQFNEKLFF
CDR3nt: TGCAGTGCGCAACCAGGGCAGTTTAATGAAAAACTGTTTTTT

j_gene: TRBJ2-7
d_gene: TRBD1
abundance: many
len: 14
v_gene: TRBV12-3/TRBV12-4
CDR3aa: CASTVTGGVYEQYF
CDR3nt: TGTGCCAGCACCGTGACAGGGGGAGTCTACGAGCAGTACTTC

j_gene: TRBJ2-4
d_gene: TRBD1
abundance: -
len: 16
v_gene: TRBV12-3/TRBV12-4
CDR3aa: CASSPRTGGAKNIQYF
CDR3nt: TGTGCCAGCAGTCCCCGGACAGGGGGAGCCAAAAACATTCAGTACTTC

j_gene: TRBJ1-2
d_gene: -
abundance: -
len: 15
v_gene: TRBV10-3
CDR3aa: CAISEGRVRNYGYTF
CDR3nt: TGTGCCATCAGTGAGGGGCGAGTTAGGAACTATGGCTACACCTTC

j_gene: TRBJ2-5
d_gene: TRBD1
abundance: -
len: 15
v_gene: TRBV18
CDR3aa: CASSPPTGVGETQYF
CDR3nt: TGTGCCAGCTCACCACCTACAGGGGTTGGAGAGACCCAGTACTTC

j_gene: TRBJ2-7
d_gene: TRBD2
abundance: few
len: 17
v_gene: TRBV6-1
CDR3aa: CASSRDLAVGTIYEQYF
CDR3nt: TGTGCCAGCAGTAGGGATCTAGCGGTGGGGACTATCTACGAGCAGTACTTC

j_gene: TRBJ1-6
d_gene: -
abundance: -
len: 15
v_gene: TRBV12-3/TRBV12-4
CDR3aa: CASSFRTGYNSPLHF
CDR3nt: TGTGCCAGCAGTTTCCGGACGGGATATAATTCACCCCTCCACTTT

j_gene: TRBJ2-5
d_gene: -
abundance: -
len: 16
v_gene: TRBV20-1
CDR3aa: CSARDAGGALQETQYF
CDR3nt: TGCAGTGCTAGAGATGCTGGCGGCGCCCTCCAAGAGACCCAGTACTTC

j_gene: TRBJ1-2
d_gene: -
abundance: -
len: 11
v_gene: TRBV7-9
CDR3aa: CASSLDAGYTF
CDR3nt: TGTGCCAGCAGCTTAGACGCTGGCTACACCTTC

j_gene: TRBJ2-3
d_gene: TRBD1
abundance: -
len: 14
v_gene: TRBV10-1
CDR3aa: CASSDTGVTDTQYF
CDR3nt: TGCGCCAGCAGTGACACAGGGGTCACAGATACGCAGTATTTT

j_gene: TRBJ1-1
d_gene: -
abundance: few
len: 9
v_gene: TRBV28
CDR3aa: CASDTEAFF
CDR3nt: TGTGCCAGCGACACTGAAGCTTTCTTT

j_gene: TRBJ2-3
d_gene: -
abundance: -
len: 20
v_gene: TRBV5-5
CDR3aa: CASSLVGTGLAWASTDTQYF
CDR3nt: TGTGCCAGCAGCTTAGTTGGGACAGGACTAGCGTGGGCTAGCACAGATACGCAGTATTTT

j_gene: TRBJ2-7
d_gene: -
abundance: -
len: 17
v_gene: TRBV5-1
CDR3aa: CASSLSSGRVGRGEQYF
CDR3nt: TGCGCCAGCAGCTTGAGTTCTGGACGGGTCGGCCGAGGCGAGCAGTACTTC

j_gene: TRBJ2-7
d_gene: -
abundance: few
len: 15
v_gene: TRBV28
CDR3aa: CASSSGGARGYEQYF
CDR3nt: TGTGCCAGCAGCTCAGGGGGGGCCCGGGGGTACGAGCAGTACTTC

j_gene: TRBJ2-3
d_gene: -
abundance: -
len: 16
v_gene: TRBV6-1
CDR3aa: CASSRKRAQDPDTQYF
CDR3nt: TGTGCCAGCAGCCGCAAGCGGGCTCAAGACCCAGATACGCAGTATTTT

j_gene: TRBJ2-7
d_gene: -
abundance: few
len: 10
v_gene: TRBV2
CDR3aa: CASSEHEQYF
CDR3nt: TGTGCCAGCAGTGAACACGAGCAGTACTTC

j_gene: TRBJ2-7
d_gene: TRBD1
abundance: -
len: 14
v_gene: TRBV12-3/TRBV12-4
CDR3aa: CASRGDRGGDEQYF
CDR3nt: TGTGCCAGCAGGGGGGACAGGGGAGGAGACGAGCAGTACTTC

j_gene: TRBJ2-7
d_gene: TRBD1
abundance: -
len: 14
v_gene: TRBV10-3
CDR3aa: CAMSGTGYSYEQYF
CDR3nt: TGTGCCATGAGTGGGACAGGCTACTCCTACGAGCAGTACTTC

j_gene: TRBJ2-2
d_gene: -
abundance: -
len: 12
v_gene: TRBV3-1
CDR3aa: CASSQMTGELFF
CDR3nt: TGTGCCAGCAGCCAAATGACCGGGGAGCTGTTTTTT

j_gene: TRBJ2-5
d_gene: -
abundance: few
len: 14
v_gene: TRBV20-1
CDR3aa: CSARDPRGTETQYF
CDR3nt: TGCAGTGCTAGAGACCCCCGGGGCACAGAGACCCAGTACTTC

j_gene: TRBJ2-7
d_gene: -
abundance: -
len: 15
v_gene: TRBV5-1
CDR3aa: CASSLGGRDRDEQYF
CDR3nt: TGCGCCAGCAGCCTAGGTGGTAGGGACCGGGACGAGCAGTACTTC

j_gene: TRBJ1-2
d_gene: TRBD1
abundance: few
len: 14
v_gene: TRBV20-1
CDR3aa: CSARTGQGAHGYTF
CDR3nt: TGCAGTGCTAGAACGGGACAGGGGGCCCATGGCTACACCTTC

j_gene: TRBJ2-5
d_gene: -
abundance: -
len: 12
v_gene: TRBV6-1
CDR3aa: CASMGAGETQYF
CDR3nt: TGTGCCAGCATGGGGGCTGGGGAGACCCAGTACTTC

j_gene: TRBJ2-7
d_gene: -
abundance: -
len: 14
v_gene: TRBV6-5
CDR3aa: CASSPGGARLGQYF
CDR3nt: TGTGCCAGCAGTCCCGGCGGGGCGCGCCTTGGGCAGTACTTC

j_gene: TRBJ2-1
d_gene: TRBD2
abundance: few
len: 14
v_gene: TRBV7-6
CDR3aa: CASSLGGLANEQFF
CDR3nt: TGTGCCAGCAGCTTAGGTGGACTAGCGAACGAGCAGTTCTTC

j_gene: TRBJ2-7
d_gene: -
abundance: -
len: 16
v_gene: TRBV15
CDR3aa: CATSRDPFSLTYEQYF
CDR3nt: TGTGCCACCAGCAGAGATCCTTTCAGCCTAACCTACGAGCAGTACTTC

j_gene: TRBJ2-1
d_gene: -
abundance: -
len: 14
v_gene: TRBV12-3/TRBV12-4
CDR3aa: CASSLAQANNEQFF
CDR3nt: TGCGCCAGCAGTTTAGCGCAGGCAAACAATGAGCAGTTCTTC

j_gene: TRBJ2-7
d_gene: -
abundance: -
len: 14
v_gene: TRBV6-2/TRBV6-3
CDR3aa: CASSYSGRASEQYF
CDR3nt: TGTGCCAGCAGTTACTCGGGCAGGGCTTCCGAGCAGTACTTC

j_gene: TRBJ2-7
d_gene: -
abundance: -
len: 15
v_gene: TRBV7-9
CDR3aa: CASSFGPGRTWEQYF
CDR3nt: TGTGCCAGCAGCTTTGGACCAGGCCGAACGTGGGAGCAGTACTTC

j_gene: TRBJ2-1
d_gene: -
abundance: few
len: 14
v_gene: TRBV7-9
CDR3aa: CASSLGAVYNEQFF
CDR3nt: TGTGCCAGCAGCTTAGGGGCGGTCTACAATGAGCAGTTCTTC

j_gene: TRBJ2-2
d_gene: TRBD1
abundance: -
len: 14
v_gene: TRBV12-3/TRBV12-4
CDR3aa: CASSPWTGTGELFF
CDR3nt: TGTGCCAGCAGTCCTTGGACAGGGACCGGGGAGCTGTTTTTT

j_gene: TRBJ2-4
d_gene: -
abundance: -
len: 15
v_gene: TRBV27
CDR3aa: CASSRLREAKNIQYF
CDR3nt: TGTGCCAGCAGCCGGCTTAGGGAGGCCAAAAACATTCAGTACTTC

j_gene: TRBJ2-1
d_gene: -
abundance: few
len: 15
v_gene: TRBV9
CDR3aa: CASSAGTQSYNEQFF
CDR3nt: TGTGCCAGCAGCGCCGGGACACAATCCTACAATGAGCAGTTCTTC

j_gene: TRBJ2-5
d_gene: -
abundance: -
len: 16
v_gene: TRBV10-1
CDR3aa: CASSESRGGGQETQYF
CDR3nt: TGCGCCAGCAGTGAGTCCCGGGGAGGGGGACAAGAGACCCAGTACTTC

j_gene: TRBJ2-1
d_gene: -
abundance: -
len: 14
v_gene: TRBV12-3/TRBV12-4
CDR3aa: CASSSSTQYNEQFF
CDR3nt: TGTGCCAGCAGCTCCTCGACCCAGTACAATGAGCAGTTCTTC

j_gene: TRBJ2-2
d_gene: -
abundance: few
len: 13
v_gene: TRBV25-1
CDR3aa: CASSDQGTGELFF
CDR3nt: TGTGCCAGCAGTGATCAGGGCACCGGGGAGCTGTTTTTT

j_gene: TRBJ1-1
d_gene: TRBD1
abundance: few
len: 12
v_gene: TRBV10-3
CDR3aa: CASQGGGTEAFF
CDR3nt: TGTGCCAGCCAGGGGGGAGGCACTGAAGCTTTCTTT

j_gene: TRBJ1-1
d_gene: -
abundance: -
len: 15
v_gene: TRBV27
CDR3aa: CASSLSPGLNTEAFF
CDR3nt: TGTGCCAGCAGTTTAAGCCCGGGTTTGAACACTGAAGCTTTCTTT

j_gene: TRBJ1-2
d_gene: TRBD1
abundance: few
len: 16
v_gene: TRBV5-4
CDR3aa: CASSRGTGGPNYGYTF
CDR3nt: TGTGCCAGCAGCCGCGGGACAGGGGGTCCTAACTATGGCTACACCTTC

j_gene: TRBJ2-5
d_gene: -
abundance: many
len: 13
v_gene: TRBV6-5
CDR3aa: CASRGAGQETQYF
CDR3nt: TGTGCCAGCAGGGGGGCCGGGCAAGAGACCCAGTACTTC

j_gene: TRBJ1-2
d_gene: -
abundance: few
len: 13
v_gene: TRBV5-5
CDR3aa: CASSFTSAEGYTF
CDR3nt: TGTGCCAGCAGCTTCACTTCAGCGGAAGGCTACACCTTC

j_gene: TRBJ1-1
d_gene: -
abundance: -
len: 14
v_gene: TRBV9
CDR3aa: CASSVAKLNTEAFF
CDR3nt: TGTGCCAGCAGCGTAGCTAAGCTGAACACTGAAGCTTTCTTT